A selection of T cell receptor beta chains follows, all from one sample in a study of cytomegalovirus exposure and HLA in healthy donors. The method was immunoSEQ multiplex PCR; TCRdb's version includes in-frame clones alone and lacks a portion of them. The sample contains about 140,000 clones, around 78% of which appear only once. Sequenced sample: PBMCs. These receptors came from a woman aged 18-29 years in good health and CMV-seropositive. CDR3s include the opening cysteine and the closing phenylalanine or tryptophan.

j_gene,len,v_gene,CDR3aa
TRBJ2-5,16,TRBV5-1,CASSLGGSGNQETQYF
TRBJ1-1,14,TRBV27,CASSSRTGNTEAFF
TRBJ1-5,14,TRBV19,CASRGQSVNQPQHF
TRBJ2-7,15,TRBV14,CASSQEDSPASEQYF
TRBJ1-2,14,TRBV5-6,CASSPGQRPYGYTF
TRBJ1-1,14,TRBV11-2,CASSRRRAPTEAFF
TRBJ2-1,16,TRBV6-6,CASSPPTSGGINEQFF
TRBJ2-1,16,TRBV6-4,CASSDSTSGGVDEQFF
TRBJ2-7,18,TRBV7-2,CASSWRTSGALSGYEQYF
TRBJ1-2,10,TRBV7-9,CASSSVGYTF
TRBJ1-1,13,TRBV30,CAWRDSMNTEAFF
TRBJ1-5,15,TRBV30,CAWSGIGGVNQPQHF
TRBJ1-1,15,TRBV5-1,CASSSGQFMNTEAFF
TRBJ1-2,19,TRBV4-1,CASSLDPRAQTATNYGYTF
TRBJ2-3,16,TRBV7-8,CASSWALSGLTDTQYF
TRBJ2-3,18,TRBV4-1,CASSQRVAGGLGTDTQYF
TRBJ1-6,14,TRBV19,CASSALFGDSPLHF
TRBJ2-5,9,TRBV20-1,CSAIQAPYF
TRBJ2-3,16,TRBV1,CTSSQTRASRADTQYF
TRBJ1-1,11,TRBV29-1,CSILRNTEAFF
TRBJ1-1,13,TRBV30,CAWNGQLNTEAFF
TRBJ1-1,15,TRBV5-4,CASSLFRGSNTEAFF
TRBJ1-6,17,TRBV5-4,CASSDRDRGKEGSPLHF
TRBJ2-7,12,TRBV6-5,CASGTTGEEQYF
TRBJ2-1,15,TRBV19,CASTIWDNPYNEQFF
TRBJ1-1,15,TRBV11-2,CASSPGQGAYTEAFF
TRBJ1-1,16,TRBV11-2,CASSSQAEGARTEAFF
TRBJ1-2,15,TRBV4-3,CASSQETGSLYGYTF
TRBJ1-1,15,TRBV6-5,CASILPGQPNTEAFF
TRBJ2-5,14,TRBV4-1,CASSQDSGQETQYF
TRBJ1-5,15,TRBV5-8,CASRYASGTHVPQHF
TRBJ2-1,13,TRBV11-3,CASSPPGGNEQFF
TRBJ1-1,13,TRBV29-1,CSARTGAGTEAFF
TRBJ2-1,17,TRBV6-1,CASSEFWQGMTGNEQFF
TRBJ1-2,16,TRBV2,CAGSLQRVGFGGVYTF
TRBJ2-7,13,TRBV7-9,CASSLATGYEQYF
TRBJ2-1,16,TRBV9,CASEDLAGGAYNEQFF
TRBJ1-2,13,TRBV29-1,CSVERGGYYGYTF
TRBJ1-1,15,TRBV19,CASSIELPVNTEAFF
TRBJ1-1,16,TRBV7-2,CASSPLGRGQGTEAFF
TRBJ1-1,13,TRBV11-1,CASSLGTEAEAFF
TRBJ1-4,17,TRBV19,CASSIDRTGVTNEKLFF